Each of the 28 T cell receptor beta chains below was sequenced from the same sample in a study of blood T cell repertoires in COVID-19 (dated by TCRdb to the early 2020s). The library was produced with the immunoSEQ multiplex PCR assay. The table comes from immuneACCESS by way of TCRdb, which keeps in-frame sequences with V and J called. Part of the clones is missing from these tables; in studies checked, under half for an unresolved V gene and the rest for unknown reasons. The sample table contains approximately 80,000 clones; only one count was recorded for about nine tenths of them. The ten most abundant clones make up 6.5% to 8.5% of the sample. Material: peripheral blood. The receptor source for this set is an elderly woman with acute or convalescent COVID-19.

This chain joins TRBV5-1 and TRBJ2-5, with a possible D match to TRBD2 (5 bases). CDR1 and CDR2 from the germline V gene are SGHRS and YFSETQ. The V end was cut by 0 bases, the J end by 1 base, with 13 bases between. The CDR3 is 16 residues long. The CDR3 protein is CASSLVPGMAQETQYF. Written as DNA, the CDR3 is TGCGCCAGCAGCTTGGTTCCGGGGATGGCCCAAGAGACCCAGTACTTC.

There are a few counts of this clone. The V call is TRBV7-9, the J call TRBJ2-7; no definite D call. Germline V lookup: CDR1 SEHNR, CDR2 FQNEAQ (reference sequence). CDR3 length equals 12 residues. Deletions cut 9 bases from V and 3 bases from J, with 12 bases between. CDR3 nucleotides: TGTGCCAGGGCCTACCGCGGCTACGAGCAGTACTTC. Protein sequence: CARAYRGYEQYF.

This chain uses TRBV9 with TRBJ2-5; 8 bases agree with TRBD1. This CDR3 is built from 15 residues. CDR1 and CDR2 from the germline V gene are SGDLS and YYNGEE. The V and J ends lost 2 bases and 5 bases, in that order; junction bases with no gene match: 8. CDR3 sequence: CASSVLGQEGETQYF. The DNA for the CDR3 is TGTGCCAGCAGCGTCCTGGGACAGGAGGGTGAGACCCAGTACTTC.

The chain uses TRBV7-2 and TRBJ1-1, with no clear D. The CDR3 is made up of 14 amino acids. The germline V gene has CDR1 SGHTA and CDR2 FQGNSA. The ends were cut back, 1 base at V and 4 bases at J, with 10 bases in the middle. CDR3 region: CASSLDAGGTEAFF. The CDR3 nucleotides read TGTGCCAGCAGCTTAGACGCCGGAGGCACTGAAGCTTTCTTT. The full variable domain, rest sourced from reference TRBV7-2 and TRBJ1-1, is GAGVSQSPSNKVTEKGKDVELRCDPISGHTALYWYRQSLGQGLEFLIYFQGNSAPDKSGLPSDRFSAERTGGSVSTLTIQRTQQEDSAVYLCASSLDAGGTEAFFGQGTRLTVV.

The gene calls are TRBV5-8 and TRBJ2-5; 9 positions agree with TRBD1. Germline V CDR1 and CDR2: SGHTS, YDEGEE. V was clipped by 4 bases and J by 5 bases; unmatched bases: 6. This CDR3 contains 14 residues. CDR3 residues: CASSRTGAGETQYF. The CDR3 nucleotides are TGTGCCAGCAGCAGGACAGGGGCAGGGGAGACCCAGTACTTC.

The V gene is TRBV6-2 or TRBV6-3, the J gene TRBJ2-1, with a possible D match to TRBD2 (6 bases). The germline V and J ends were trimmed by 6 bases and 2 bases, with 29 bases remaining between them. The germline V gene has CDR1 MNHEY and CDR2 SVGEGT. The length of the CDR3 is 20 residues. The CDR3 coding sequence is TGTGCCAGCAGCCTTCCGCCGGTTGATAGCGGAACATCCACCTACAATGAGCAGTTCTTC. As protein: CASSLPPVDSGTSTYNEQFF.

The chain has TRBV6-2 or TRBV6-3 and TRBJ2-7; TRBD2 agrees at 10 bases. V gave up 6 bases and J gave up 4 bases; unmatched junction bases: 6. CDR1 is MNHEY and CDR2 is SVGEGT in the germline V gene. This CDR3 has 14 amino acids. For the CDR3, the DNA is TGTGCCAGCAGCCCTTTTAGCGGGGGGTACGAGCAGTACTTC. Translation gives CASSPFSGGYEQYF.

This clone was seen once. The V and J genes are TRBV11-3 and TRBJ1-1, with no clear D. The CDR3 totals 13 residues. Germline V gene data show CDR1 as SGHNT and CDR2 as YENEEA. The V end lost 5 bases, the J end lost 4 bases, and 11 bases lay between the germline ends. The CDR3 is CASSRDQGTEAFF. The CDR3 DNA follows: TGTGCCAGCAGCCGGGATCAAGGCACTGAAGCTTTCTTT.

The V and J genes are TRBV18 and TRBJ2-3; 7 nucleotides match TRBD2. This CDR3 contains 12 residues. V was pared by 8 bases and J by 3 bases, with 2 bases of the junction left unmatched. Germline CDR1 KGHSH, CDR2 LQKENI. This CDR3 is CASAGETDTQYF. CDR3 in DNA: TGTGCCAGCGCGGGGGAGACAGATACGCAGTATTTT.

The rearrangement uses TRBV6-5 and TRBJ2-2; 8 nucleotides match TRBD1. The length of the CDR3 is 14 residues. In germline, CDR1 is MNHEY, CDR2 SVGAGI. V trimming: 6 bases; J trimming: 1 base; junction bases outside the gene matches: 1. The CDR3 nucleotides read TGTGCCAGCAGCGACAGGGGGAACACCGGGGAGCTGTTTTTT. As protein: CASSDRGNTGELFF.

The chain joins TRBV19 to TRBJ1-1; 8 positions agree with TRBD1. From germline, CDR1 is LNHDA and CDR2 SQIVND (reference sequence). CDR3 size: 16 residues. With V trimmed by 6 bases and J by 1 base, 10 bases remained unmatched. CDR3 DNA: TGTGCCAGTAGGCCCACGGCCGGACAGGGGAACACTGAAGCTTTCTTT. Amino acid sequence: CASRPTAGQGNTEAFF.

The chain is built from TRBV5-6 and TRBJ2-1, with D perhaps matching TRBD1 (6 bases). Trimming cost V 4 bases and J 2 bases, with 13 bases left between them. Per germline, CDR1 SGHDT and CDR2 YYEEEE. This CDR3 has 15 residues. CDR3 sequence reads: CASSVKGQPYNEQFF. CDR3 coding DNA: TGTGCCAGCAGCGTCAAAGGACAGCCCTACAATGAGCAGTTCTTC.

The chain employs TRBV20-1 and TRBJ1-2, with D possibly matching TRBD1 (5 bases). The CDR3 runs to 14 residues. Trimming shortened V by 3 bases and J by 2 bases, and 13 bases separated the two germline ends. CDR1 and CDR2 (germline): DFQATT, SNEGSKA (reference sequence). This chain's CDR3 is CSASELDKNYGYTF. The DNA for the CDR3 is TGCAGTGCTAGTGAGCTGGACAAAAACTATGGCTACACCTTC.

CDR3 DNA sequence: TGCGCCAGCAGCCGGACTAGCGGGAAATACAATGAGCAGTTCTTC. This codes for CASSRTSGKYNEQFF. The chain employs TRBV5-1 and TRBJ2-1; TRBD2 matches 12 bases. J lost 4 bases, V lost 4 bases, and 3 bases had no gene match. The CDR3 runs to 15 residues. Germline lookup yields CDR1 SGHRS and CDR2 YFSETQ.

The rearrangement joins TRBV6-5 to TRBJ1-1, with 8 bases identical to TRBD1. Germline trimming cut 6 bases from V and 5 bases from J; bases unmatched to any gene: 5. Germline CDR1 and CDR2: MNHEY and SVGAGI. The CDR3 runs to 13 residues. In DNA form, the CDR3 reads TGTGCCAGCAGCGCTGGACAGGGAACTGAAGCTTTCTTT. Translating it yields CASSAGQGTEAFF.

The chain is built from TRBV24-1 and TRBJ2-3; D not certain. The CDR3 extends over 13 amino acids. The V gene lost 5 bases and the J gene lost 1 base, with 6 bases spanning the gap. Germline V gene data show CDR1 as KGHDR and CDR2 as SFDVKD. The CDR3 protein is CATSAPGTDTQYF. In DNA, the CDR3 is TGTGCCACCAGTGCCCCGGGCACAGATACGCAGTATTTT.

The rearrangement uses TRBV15 and TRBJ1-1; D remains ambiguous. Germline V gene lookup returns CDR1 LNHNV and CDR2 YYDKDF (reference sequence). V was shortened by 3 bases and J by 12 bases, with 14 bases between the two germline ends. The CDR3 runs 12 residues. CDR3 amino acids: CATSSHLDVSFF. The CDR3 region has the DNA TGTGCCACCAGCAGCCACTTAGATGTATCTTTCTTT.

This clone was observed once. The chain recombines TRBV11-2 with TRBJ2-2; 10 bases are a match to TRBD1. Germline V gene lookup returns CDR1 SGHAT and CDR2 FQNNGV. V lost 4 bases and J lost 5; bases outside the gene matches: 4. The CDR3 extends over 15 amino acids. The CDR3 nucleotides read TGTGCCAGCAGCTCCCGGGACAGGGGTACCGGGGAGCTGTTTTTT. It specifies CASSSRDRGTGELFF.

The rearrangement uses TRBV5-6 and TRBJ1-2, with a tentative D call TRBD1 (6 bases). V lost 4 bases to trimming and J lost 9 bases, with 19 bases between them. Looked up from germline, CDR1 is SGHDT and CDR2 is YYEEEE. The CDR3 contains 14 residues. The CDR3 sequence is CASSGQTGRESYTF. The CDR3 bases are TGTGCCAGCAGCGGGCAGACAGGCAGGGAGAGCTACACCTTC. Using reference TRBV5-6 and TRBJ1-2 for the parts outside the CDR3, the full variable domain is DAGVTQSPTHLIKTRGQQVTLRCSPKSGHDTVSWYQQALGQGPQFIFQYYEEEERQRGNFPDRFSGHQFPNYSSELNVNALLLGDSALYLCASSGQTGRESYTFGSGTRLTVV.

CDR3 nucleotides: TGCGCCAGCAGAGGGGCTAGCGGGGAGTTCAATGAGCAGTTCTTC. This translates into CASRGASGEFNEQFF. The chain uses TRBV10-2 and TRBJ2-1, with 9 bases identical to TRBD2. After removal of 6 bases from V and 6 bases from J, the junction contained 9 bases not matched to a gene. This CDR3 contains 15 residues. Germline V gene data show CDR1 as WSHSY and CDR2 as SAAADI.

The sample holds one count of this clone. V gene TRBV6-5 combines with J gene TRBJ2-7; D possibly corresponds to TRBD1 (6 bases). The ends were cut back, 7 bases at V and 3 bases at J, with 10 bases in the middle. This CDR3 has 12 residues. Germline CDR1 MNHEY, CDR2 SVGAGI. CDR3 DNA: TGTGCCAGCACCCCAGGGGTCTACGAGCAGTACTTC. It is translated as CASTPGVYEQYF.

The rearrangement joins TRBV29-1 to TRBJ2-7, with 10 bases matching TRBD2. Per germline, CDR1 SQVTM and CDR2 ANQGSEA. The V gene end was trimmed by 3 bases and the J gene end by 5 bases; junction bases not matched to a gene: 7. The CDR3 is 14 amino acids. The CDR3 loop is CSVERSSGSDEQYF. DNA of the CDR3: TGCAGCGTTGAGCGGTCTAGCGGGAGTGACGAGCAGTACTTC.

J is TRBJ2-5 and V is TRBV3-1 (or the pseudogene TRBV3-2), with TRBD2 as a possible D gene (6 bases). CDR3 length: 16 residues. Trimming stripped 1 base from V and 1 base from J, with 13 bases between. CDR1 and CDR2 (germline): LGHDT, YNNKEL (reference sequence). CDR3 bases: TGTGCCAGCAGCCAAGGGTCGGGTAGCGGCCAAGAGACCCAGTACTTC. Its translation is CASSQGSGSGQETQYF.

The chain has TRBV5-6 and TRBJ2-1, with 8 bases fitting TRBD2. CDR1 SGHDT and CDR2 YYEEEE come from the germline V gene. The CDR3 covers 15 residues. V dropped 4 bases and J dropped 2; count of bases not matched to a gene: 5. CDR3 sequence: CASSVSGRAYNEQFF. For the CDR3, the DNA is TGTGCCAGCAGCGTTTCCGGGAGGGCCTACAATGAGCAGTTCTTC.

The rearrangement links TRBV5-6 to TRBJ1-2, with 7 bases aligning to TRBD1. V gave up 0 bases and J gave up 0 bases; unmatched junction bases: 5. Germline CDR1 is SGHDT and CDR2 is YYEEEE. CDR3 length: 16 amino acids. CDR3 nucleotide sequence: TGTGCCAGCAGCTTGGGAGGGACAGCCTCTAACTATGGCTACACCTTC. Translated: CASSLGGTASNYGYTF. The full variable domain, its missing parts supplied by reference TRBV5-6 and TRBJ1-2, is DAGVTQSPTHLIKTRGQQVTLRCSPKSGHDTVSWYQQALGQGPQFIFQYYEEEERQRGNFPDRFSGHQFPNYSSELNVNALLLGDSALYLCASSLGGTASNYGYTFGSGTRLTVV.

The V gene is TRBV7-2, the J gene TRBJ2-1, with 8 bases aligning to TRBD2. Germline lookup yields CDR1 SGHTA and CDR2 FQGNSA. This CDR3 comprises 13 residues. The trim removed 5 bases at V and 6 bases at J, leaving 3 bases unmatched. Here the CDR3 DNA reads TGTGCCAGCAGCCCAACTAGCGGCAATGAGCAGTTCTTC. Protein sequence: CASSPTSGNEQFF.

J is TRBJ2-7 and V is TRBV27; D is ambiguous. Germline values: CDR1 MNHEY, CDR2 SMNVEV (reference sequence). CDR3 size: 13 residues. V lost 3 bases, J lost 6 bases, and 12 bases lay in between. The CDR3 nucleotides are TGTGCCAGCAGTTTTAGTACCCCAGGCGAGCAGTACTTC. Protein product: CASSFSTPGEQYF.

The chain is built from TRBV18 and TRBJ1-3, with a tentative D call TRBD1 (6 bases). CDR1 is KGHSH, CDR2 LQKENI, per germline. The CDR3 loop spans 17 amino acids. The V end lost 3 bases, the J end lost 0 bases, and 15 bases lay between the germline ends. CDR3 sequence (DNA): TGTGCCAGCTCACCCCAATTGACAGGAAACTCTGGAAACACCATATATTTT. Its protein is CASSPQLTGNSGNTIYF. The whole variable domain, remainder taken from reference TRBV18 and TRBJ1-3, is NAGVMQNPRHLVRRRGQEARLRCSPMKGHSHVYWYRQLPEEGLKFMVYLQKENIIDESGMPKERFSAEFPKEGPSILRIQQVVRGDSAAYFCASSPQLTGNSGNTIYFGEGSWLTVV.